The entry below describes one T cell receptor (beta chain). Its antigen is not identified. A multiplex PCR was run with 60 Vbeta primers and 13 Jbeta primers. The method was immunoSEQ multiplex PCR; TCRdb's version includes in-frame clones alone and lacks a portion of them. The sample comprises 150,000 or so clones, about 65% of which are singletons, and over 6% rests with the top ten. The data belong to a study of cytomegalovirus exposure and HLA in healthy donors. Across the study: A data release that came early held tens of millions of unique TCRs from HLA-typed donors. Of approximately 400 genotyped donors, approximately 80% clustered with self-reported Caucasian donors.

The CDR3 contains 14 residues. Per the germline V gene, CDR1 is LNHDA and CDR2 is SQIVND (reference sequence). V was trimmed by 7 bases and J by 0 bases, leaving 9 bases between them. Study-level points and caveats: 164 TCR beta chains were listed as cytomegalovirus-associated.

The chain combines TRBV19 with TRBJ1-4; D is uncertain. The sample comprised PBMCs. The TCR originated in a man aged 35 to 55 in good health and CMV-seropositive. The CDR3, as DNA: TGTGCCAGTAATTCCTTTGCAACTAATGAAAAACTGTTTTTT. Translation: CASNSFATNEKLFF.